The rows below give T cell receptor beta chains drawn from one sample of a study of blood T cell repertoires in COVID-19. The data were produced by immunoSEQ multiplex PCR, yet TCRdb's version contains in-frame clones alone and is incomplete. The profile shows about 200,000 clones, over 70% of them singletons. Sequencing was done on a sample of peripheral blood. The receptors were sampled from a woman in her 70s with acute or convalescent COVID-19. Each CDR3 is given with its conserved first and last residue. D genes are given only for firm matches. Clone size is shown for a subset of rows, as once, few, many or a class of expanded clone.

V	size	D	J	DNA	CDR3
TRBV3-1/TRBV3-2	once	NA	TRBJ2-2	TGTGCCAGCAGCCACTCTAGCGAGAACACCGGGGAGCTGTTTTTT	CASSHSSENTGELFF
TRBV5-4	NA	TRBD1	TRBJ1-6	TGTGCCAGCAGCGCGCGGGACAGGGGTTATAATTCACCCCTCCACTTT	CASSARDRGYNSPLHF
TRBV12-3/TRBV12-4	few	NA	TRBJ1-4	TGTGCCAGCAGCCCGGCTGGGCGTGAAAAACTGTTTTTT	CASSPAGREKLFF
TRBV10-3	few	NA	TRBJ1-5	TGTGCCATCAGTGAGGGGACCGGGGGACGTAGCAATCAGCCCCAGCATTTT	CAISEGTGGRSNQPQHF
TRBV5-1	NA	TRBD2	TRBJ2-1	TGCGCCAGCAGCTTGGTAGCGGGAGATTACAATGAGCAGTTCTTC	CASSLVAGDYNEQFF
TRBV28	few	NA	TRBJ1-1	TGTGCCAGCAGTTTGGGCAAGACTGAAGCTTTCTTT	CASSLGKTEAFF
TRBV11-2	NA	NA	TRBJ2-1	TGTGCCAGCAGCTTAATTGCAGGGATGGGTGGAAATGAGCAGTTCTTC	CASSLIAGMGGNEQFF
TRBV9	NA	TRBD2	TRBJ2-3	TGTGCCAGCAGCGTAGAACTAGCGGGTAGCACAGATACGCAGTATTTT	CASSVELAGSTDTQYF
TRBV3-1/TRBV3-2	NA	TRBD2	TRBJ2-5	TGTGCCAGCAGCCAAGAAAGGCCTAGCGGGTTCCAGACCCAGTACTTC	CASSQERPSGFQTQYF
TRBV27	NA	TRBD2	TRBJ2-3	TGTGCCAGCAGTTTATATTCCCTGCGCGGGGGAGATACGCAGTATTTT	CASSLYSLRGGDTQYF